Presented here are 9 T cell receptor beta chains from one specimen sequenced in a study of T cells after yellow fever vaccination. TCRdb analysed the 5' RACE reads with MiXCR anew, one entry per CDR3 protein. This sample has about 350,000 distinct CDR3 sequences, with roughly 10% found just once. Sequenced material: PBMCs, taken on the day of the first yellow fever vaccination. The receptors derive from a man younger than 35 who received the YFV17D yellow fever vaccine.

The J gene is TRBJ1-1, the V gene TRBV19; D is ambiguous. CDR1 and CDR2 from the germline V gene are LNHDA and SQIVND (reference sequence). Trimming left V 4 bases short and J 1 base short, with 4 bases between. The CDR3 has 12 residues. The DNA of the CDR3 is TGTGCCAGTAGTACACCGAACACTGAAGCTTTCTTT. Translating gives CASSTPNTEAFF.

The genes are TRBV18 and TRBJ2-7, with no clear D. The CDR3 runs to 13 residues. V was pared by 6 bases and J by 1 base, with 10 bases between. Germline assignment: CDR1 KGHSH and CDR2 LQKENI. CDR3 nucleotide sequence: TGTGCCAGCTCGATGGAACGGTCCTACGAGCAGTACGTC. Encoded protein: CASSMERSYEQYV.

This clonotype occurred a few times. CDR3 nucleotides: TGTGCCAGCAGCCAGCGAACGGGGGAGACCCAGTACTTC. Its translation is CASSQRTGETQYF. The V gene is TRBV3-1, the J gene TRBJ2-5; D is possibly TRBD2 (5 bases). The CDR3 consists of 13 residues. V lost 3 bases and J lost 5, with 10 bases in between. Germline values: CDR1 LGHDT, CDR2 YNNKEL (reference sequence).

This clonotype was counted between two and nine times. The chain is built from TRBV4-1 and TRBJ2-7, with 9 bases lining up with TRBD1. Germline V CDR1 and CDR2: MGHRA, YSYEKL. Losses at the gene ends were 6 bases for V and 6 bases for J; bases not matched to a gene: 18. The CDR3 runs 17 residues. The CDR3 DNA sequence: TGCGCCAGCAGAAAAGGGGGTGACAGGGGGTTTAGTGCCGAGCAGTACTTC. Amino acid sequence: CASRKGGDRGFSAEQYF.

This clonotype was observed at least ten times. This chain links TRBV7-6 with TRBJ1-1; D uncertain. Germline CDR1 and CDR2: SGHVS and FNYEAQ. This CDR3 is 13 amino acids long. The ends were cut back, 5 bases at V and 3 bases at J, with 10 bases in the middle. CDR3 sequence reads: CASSPPMDTEAFF. The CDR3 DNA sequence: TGTGCCAGCAGCCCCCCCATGGACACTGAAGCTTTCTTT. The complete variable domain, with remaining parts taken from reference TRBV7-6 and TRBJ1-1, reads GAGVSQSPRYKVTKRGQDVALRCDPISGHVSLYWYRQALGQGPEFLTYFNYEAQQDKSGLPNDRFSAERPEGSISTLTIQRTEQRDSAMYRCASSPPMDTEAFFGQGTRLTVV.

The table lists this clonotype with a few counts. The chain links TRBV6-2 or TRBV6-3 to TRBJ2-2; D is ambiguous. Germline values: CDR1 MNHEY, CDR2 SVGEGT. The CDR3 has 13 residues. The V and J ends lost 1 base and 6 bases respectively, with 6 bases between them. The CDR3, as DNA: TGTGCCAGCAGTTACTATACGCCCGGGGAGCTGTTTTTT. It yields the protein CASSYYTPGELFF.

The V gene is TRBV7-2, the J gene TRBJ1-1; D is unresolved. From germline, CDR1 is SGHTA and CDR2 FQGNSA. V shed 3 bases and J shed 6 bases, with 17 bases lying between them. This CDR3 region has 15 residues. This CDR3 reads CASSFDRSQSAEAFF. CDR3 nucleotides: TGTGCCAGCAGCTTTGACCGTTCGCAGAGCGCTGAAGCTTTCTTT.

Concerning this clonotype: A much larger clone lies a single base off, so this may be a read error. The V call is TRBV5-1, the J call TRBJ1-1; 8 positions match TRBD1. The CDR3 is 15 amino acids. The germline V gene encodes CDR1 SGHRS and CDR2 YFSETQ. The V gene end was trimmed by 0 bases and the J gene end by 1 base; junction bases not matched to a gene: 2. The CDR3 region has the DNA TGCGCCAGCAGCTTGGTCGGACAGGGGAACACTGAAGCTTTCTTT. Its protein product is CASSLVGQGNTEAFF.

Only a few counts were recorded for this clonotype. The chain is built from TRBV7-3 and TRBJ2-1; D is uncertain. Germline V lookup: CDR1 SGHTA, CDR2 FQGTGA. This CDR3 region has 11 residues. Between the trimmed V and J ends, which lost 4 bases and 10 bases, there was a span of 8 bases. The CDR3 nucleotides read TGTGCCAGCAGCTCTAGTGACGAGCAGTTCTTC. This sequence encodes CASSSSDEQFF.